This entry is about one TCR beta chain. Its antigen is currently unknown. Primers included in the PCR were 60 Vbeta and 13 Jbeta primers. Original methodology: Later, an analysis found about 80 million unique TCR beta chains, and roughly 9.9 million of these were shared. Repertoires were generated with immunoSEQ multiplex PCR, while TCRdb's copy carries only in-frame clones and drops some. From that table come the V and J calls and clone size; the DNA was used to work out D and trimming. The sample includes approximately 130,000 clones, roughly 69% of them seen just once. This specimen belongs to a study of cytomegalovirus exposure and HLA in healthy donors. The V and J ends lost 2 bases and 7 bases, in that order; junction bases with no gene match: 5. The CDR3 loop spans 14 amino acids. Germline values: CDR1 SGHTA, CDR2 FQGTGA. Overall study results and limits: Among the sequence variants, a highly shared cluster was likely an artifact of sequencing. In a later analysis, a missense DCLRE1C variant was linked to TCR beta V- and J-gene trimming. The authors assumed roughly uniform sequencing depth across donors for presence/absence analyses.

This chain links TRBV7-3 with TRBJ2-5; TRBD1 aligns across 9 bases. The sequenced sample consisted of PBMCs. The sequence derives from a human donor in good health. CDR3 in amino acids: CASSLGTGLGTQYF. The CDR3 bases are TGTGCCAGCAGCTTAGGGACAGGGTTGGGGACCCAGTACTTC.